This TCR beta chain was documented in a study of blood T cell repertoires in COVID-19. Study-level information: PBMCs, B-cell-depleted T cells, or T cells were the source of the cDNA or gDNA that made up the material.

Germline V lookup: CDR1 MRHNA, CDR2 SNTAGT. The ends lost 5 bases at V and 3 bases at J; junction bases unmatched: 5. CDR3 length: 15 amino acids. Methods used by the authors: For nucleated cells, counts were estimated from reference gene primer amplification. Clones were read by immunoSEQ multiplex PCR, and TCRdb kept only the in-frame ones, dropping some. V and J calls and clone size are as listed in that table; D and trimming were resolved from the DNA. In the table there are about 27,000 clones, about four fifths of which are singletons. This clonotype was sampled from a man aged 70-80 years with acute or convalescent COVID-19. The chain recombines TRBV6-4 with TRBJ2-7; TRBD2 aligns across 12 bases. The specimen sequenced was peripheral blood. The CDR3 protein is CASSFLAGGLYEQYF. The CDR3 DNA follows: TGTGCCAGCAGTTTTCTAGCGGGGGGGCTCTACGAGCAGTACTTC.